This T cell receptor beta chain was found in a study of blood T cell repertoires in COVID-19. Using immunoSEQ multiplex PCR, the repertoire was profiled, and TCRdb retains in-frame clones only, with some absent. The sample has about 260,000 clones, 75% to 90% seen once; the top ten hold roughly 1.6%. J was trimmed by 6 bases and V by 3 bases; bases with no gene match: 5. Germline values: CDR1 SGDLS, CDR2 YYNGEE. The CDR3 is made up of 15 amino acids. The chain recombines TRBV9 with TRBJ2-3, with 12 bases lining up with TRBD2. The sample was peripheral blood. This TCR came from a woman aged 40 to 49 who had recovered from COVID-19. Here the CDR3 DNA reads TGTGCCAGCAGCGCAGAGACTAGCGGGGGTGATACGCAGTATTTT. The encoded protein is CASSAETSGGDTQYF.